The entry below gives a single TCR beta chain sequence along with its context. Its specificity is not known. Making the TCR beta libraries involved quantitative 5'-RACE with molecular barcodes. TCRdb called the 5' RACE reads again in MiXCR, with one record for every CDR3 protein. The table lists approximately 500,000 distinct CDR3 sequences, roughly 13% of them singletons, with approximately 7% in the top ten. This entry is derived from a study of CD8 T cells in ankylosing spondylitis. This CDR3 is built from 15 residues. Germline V gene sequence: CDR1 MNHNS, CDR2 SASEGT. V was clipped by 7 bases and J by 5 bases, with 17 bases between them. Whole-study findings and limits: Earlier authors reported some of these motif variants in reactive arthritis synovial fluid and blood. In ankylosing spondylitis blood, a motif of fewer than 10 highly homologous TCR beta variants appeared characteristic. Clones tied to disease were said to be significantly enriched in matched ankylosing spondylitis synovial fluid. CD8+ disease-linked clones were present at relatively low frequencies in blood.

Sequenced sample: blood, either unsorted or a sorted T cell fraction (not recorded which). The clonotype originates from a male donor with ankylosing spondylitis. The V call is TRBV6-1, the J call TRBJ1-4; maybe TRBD1 (6 bases). The DNA for the CDR3 is TGTGCCAGCATTGCAGGACAGACACTAAATGAAAAACTGTTTTTT. Residues: CASIAGQTLNEKLFF.